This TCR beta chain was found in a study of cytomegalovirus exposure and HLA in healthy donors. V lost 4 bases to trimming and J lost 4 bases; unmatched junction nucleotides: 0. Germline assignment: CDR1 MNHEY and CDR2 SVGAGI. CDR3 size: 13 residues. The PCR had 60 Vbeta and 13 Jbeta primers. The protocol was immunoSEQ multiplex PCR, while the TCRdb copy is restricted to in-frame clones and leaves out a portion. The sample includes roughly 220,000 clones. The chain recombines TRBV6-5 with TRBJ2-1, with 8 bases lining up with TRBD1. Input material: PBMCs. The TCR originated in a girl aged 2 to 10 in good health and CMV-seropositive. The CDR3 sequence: CASSWTGYNEQFF. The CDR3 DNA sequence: TGTGCCAGCAGTTGGACAGGGTACAATGAGCAGTTCTTC.